This TCR beta chain is from a study of cytomegalovirus exposure and HLA in healthy donors. The assay was immunoSEQ multiplex PCR, and TCRdb's table has in-frame clones only and misses some. This table has about 330,000 clones, about nine tenths appearing once. General study points: First-cohort TCR clusters tended to co-occur in the 120 or so validation repertoires, a later analysis found. While the bulk of TCR sequences proved rare, some public TCRs turned up in many donors.

Among the 110 or so subjects of the validation cohort, separate from the 666-subject first cohort, were the donors. About this clone itself: The target antigen is unknown.

The CDR3 loop spans 15 amino acids. Germline V CDR1 and CDR2: MNHEY, SVGAGI. Trimming removed 6 bases from V and 9 bases from J; junction bases left unmatched: 6. This sequence joins TRBV6-5 and TRBJ2-1; TRBD2 agrees at 15 bases. The clonotype originates from a woman in her twenties or thirties in good health and CMV-seropositive. Sequenced: PBMCs. This chain's CDR3 is CASSLGTSGRPEQFF. DNA of the CDR3: TGTGCCAGCAGCCTCGGGACTAGCGGGAGGCCTGAGCAGTTCTTC.